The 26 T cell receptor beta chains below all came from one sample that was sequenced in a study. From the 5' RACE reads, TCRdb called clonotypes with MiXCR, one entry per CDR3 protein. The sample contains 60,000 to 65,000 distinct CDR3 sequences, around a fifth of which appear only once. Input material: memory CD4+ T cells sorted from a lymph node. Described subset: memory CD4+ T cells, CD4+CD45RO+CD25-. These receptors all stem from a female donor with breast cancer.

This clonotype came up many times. CDR3 sequence: CASSYERRYTHF. CDR3 DNA sequence: TGTGCCAGCAGTTATGAACGCCGGTATACCCACTTT. This chain uses TRBV28 with TRBJ1-6; D call uncertain. The CDR3 loop spans 12 amino acids. Germline CDR1 is MDHEN and CDR2 is SYDVKM. V shed 4 bases and J shed 18 bases, with 16 bases lying between them.

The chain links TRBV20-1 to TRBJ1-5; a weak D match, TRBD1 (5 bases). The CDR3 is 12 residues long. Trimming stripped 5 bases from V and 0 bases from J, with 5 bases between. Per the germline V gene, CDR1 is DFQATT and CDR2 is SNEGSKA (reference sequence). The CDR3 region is CSADSSNQPQHF. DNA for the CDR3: TGCAGTGCTGACAGTAGCAATCAGCCCCAGCATTTT.

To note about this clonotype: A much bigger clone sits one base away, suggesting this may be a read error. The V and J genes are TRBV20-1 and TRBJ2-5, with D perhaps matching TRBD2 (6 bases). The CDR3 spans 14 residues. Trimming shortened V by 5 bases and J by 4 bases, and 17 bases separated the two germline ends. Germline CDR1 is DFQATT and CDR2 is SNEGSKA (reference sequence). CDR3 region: CSAGPLTSRETQYF. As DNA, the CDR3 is TGCAGTGCTGGACCCTTAACTAGCAGAGAGACCCAGTACTTC.

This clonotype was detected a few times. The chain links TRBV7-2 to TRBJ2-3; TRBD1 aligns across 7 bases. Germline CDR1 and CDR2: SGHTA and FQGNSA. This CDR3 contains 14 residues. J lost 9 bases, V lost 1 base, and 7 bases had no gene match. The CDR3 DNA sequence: TGTGCCAGCAGCTTAGTTGGAACAGGGGACACGCAGTATTTT. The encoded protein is CASSLVGTGDTQYF.

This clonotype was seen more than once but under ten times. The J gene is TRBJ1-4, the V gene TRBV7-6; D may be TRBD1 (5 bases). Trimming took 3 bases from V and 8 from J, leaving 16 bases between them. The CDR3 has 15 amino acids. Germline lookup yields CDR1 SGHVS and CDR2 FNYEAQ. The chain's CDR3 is CASSLGVGGQEKLFF. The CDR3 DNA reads TGTGCCAGCAGCTTGGGGGTGGGTGGCCAAGAAAAACTGTTTTTT.

CDR3 in amino acids: CASSLGLANTDTQYF. The CDR3 DNA sequence: TGTGCCAGCAGCTTAGGGTTAGCGAACACCGATACGCAGTATTTT. The chain combines TRBV7-2 with TRBJ2-3; D perhaps matches TRBD2 (5 bases). CDR3 size: 15 residues. Germline lookup yields CDR1 SGHTA and CDR2 FQGNSA. Trimming cost V 1 base and J 6 bases, with 14 bases left between them.

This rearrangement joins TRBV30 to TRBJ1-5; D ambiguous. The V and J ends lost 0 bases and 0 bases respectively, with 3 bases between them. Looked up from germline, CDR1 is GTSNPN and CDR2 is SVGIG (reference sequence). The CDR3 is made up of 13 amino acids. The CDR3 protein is CAWSVSSNQPQHF. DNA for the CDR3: TGTGCCTGGAGTGTTTCTAGCAATCAGCCCCAGCATTTT.

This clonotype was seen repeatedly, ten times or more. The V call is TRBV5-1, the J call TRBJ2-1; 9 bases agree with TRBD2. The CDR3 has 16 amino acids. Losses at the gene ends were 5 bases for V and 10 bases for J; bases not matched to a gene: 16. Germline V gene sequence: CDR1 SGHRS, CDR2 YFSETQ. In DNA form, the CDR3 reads TGCGCCAGCAGTCCGATTGGGGCGGGAGGGCCACAAGAGCAGTTCTTC. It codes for CASSPIGAGGPQEQFF.

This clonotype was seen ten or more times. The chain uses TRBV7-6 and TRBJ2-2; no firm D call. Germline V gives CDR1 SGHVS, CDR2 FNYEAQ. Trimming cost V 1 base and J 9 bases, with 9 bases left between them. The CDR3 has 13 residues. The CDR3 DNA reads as TGTGCCAGCAGCTTAGACGCTCGGCGGGAGCTGTTTTTT. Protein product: CASSLDARRELFF.

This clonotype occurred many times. This chain's CDR3 is CAISDLELGSSYEQYF. Here the CDR3 DNA reads TGTGCCATCAGTGATCTTGAGCTGGGTAGCTCCTACGAGCAGTACTTC. V and J are TRBV10-3 and TRBJ2-7, with D unresolved. The CDR3 sequence is 16 residues long. Germline V CDR1 and CDR2: ENHRY, SYGVKD. V dropped 3 bases and J dropped 0 bases, with 15 bases sitting between them.

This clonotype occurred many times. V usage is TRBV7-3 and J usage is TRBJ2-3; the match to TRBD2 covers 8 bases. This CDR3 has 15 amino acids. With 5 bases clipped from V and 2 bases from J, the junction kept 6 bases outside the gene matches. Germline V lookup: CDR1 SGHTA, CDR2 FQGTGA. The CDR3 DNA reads TGTGCCAGCAGCGTTCGGGGGGGCAACACAGATACGCAGTATTTT. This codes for CASSVRGGNTDTQYF.

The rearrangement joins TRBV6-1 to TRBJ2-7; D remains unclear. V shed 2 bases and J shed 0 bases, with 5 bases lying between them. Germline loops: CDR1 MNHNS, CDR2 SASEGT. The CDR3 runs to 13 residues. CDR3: CASSETFSYEQYF. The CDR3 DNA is TGTGCCAGCAGTGAAACCTTCTCCTACGAGCAGTACTTC.

Here the CDR3 reads CASSLLSETQYF. CDR3 DNA sequence: TGTGCCAGCAGCTTACTCTCAGAGACCCAGTACTTC. The chain has TRBV11-2 and TRBJ2-5; D is unresolved. The germline V gene encodes CDR1 SGHAT and CDR2 FQNNGV. This CDR3 region has 12 residues. The ends were cut back, 2 bases at V and 4 bases at J, with 5 bases in the middle.

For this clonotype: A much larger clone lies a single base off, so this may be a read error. This CDR3 reads CASSYARGYSPLHF. The CDR3 coding sequence is TGTGCCAGCAGTTACGCTAGGGGCTATTCACCCCTCCACTTT. The gene calls are TRBV6-5 and TRBJ1-6; TRBD1 might be the D (5 bases). The V gene lost 2 bases and the J gene lost 8 bases, with 10 bases spanning the gap. The germline CDR1 and CDR2 sequences are MNHEY and SVGAGI. The CDR3 contains 14 residues.

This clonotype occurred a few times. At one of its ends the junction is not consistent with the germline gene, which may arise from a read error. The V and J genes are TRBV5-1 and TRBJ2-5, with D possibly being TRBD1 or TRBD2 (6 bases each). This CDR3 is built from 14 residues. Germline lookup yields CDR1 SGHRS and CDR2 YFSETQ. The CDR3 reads CAGSLKSGAETQYF. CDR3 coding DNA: TGCGCCGGCAGCTTGAAATCGGGGGCGGAGACCCAGTACTTC.

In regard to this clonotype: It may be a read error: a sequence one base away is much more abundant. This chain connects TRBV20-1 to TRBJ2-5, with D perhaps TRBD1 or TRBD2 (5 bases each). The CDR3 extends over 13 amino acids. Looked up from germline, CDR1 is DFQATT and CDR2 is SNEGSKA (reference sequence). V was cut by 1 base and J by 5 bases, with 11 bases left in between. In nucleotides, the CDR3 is TGCAGTGCTAGAGGAGGGGTTGAGGAGACCCAGTACTTC. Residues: CSARGGVEETQYF.

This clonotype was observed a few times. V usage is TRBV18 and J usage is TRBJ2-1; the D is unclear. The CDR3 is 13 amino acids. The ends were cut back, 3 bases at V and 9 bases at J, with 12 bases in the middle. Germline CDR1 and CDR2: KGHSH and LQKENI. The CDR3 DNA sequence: TGTGCCAGCTCACCCAGCCAAGCGCGTGAGCAGTTCTTC. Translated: CASSPSQAREQFF.

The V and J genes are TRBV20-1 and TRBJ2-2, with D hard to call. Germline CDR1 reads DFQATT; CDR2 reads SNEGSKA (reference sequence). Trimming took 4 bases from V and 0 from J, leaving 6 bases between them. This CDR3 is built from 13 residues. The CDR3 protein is CSAKDPNTGELFF. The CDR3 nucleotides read TGCAGTGCTAAAGATCCGAACACCGGGGAGCTGTTTTTT.

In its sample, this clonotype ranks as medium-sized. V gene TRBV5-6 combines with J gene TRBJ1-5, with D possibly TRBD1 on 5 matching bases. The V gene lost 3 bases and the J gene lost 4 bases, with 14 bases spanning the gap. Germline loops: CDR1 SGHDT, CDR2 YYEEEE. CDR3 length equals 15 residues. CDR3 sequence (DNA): TGTGCCAGCAGCTCTCTCGACAGCCCGAATCAGCCCCAGCATTTT. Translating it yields CASSSLDSPNQPQHF.

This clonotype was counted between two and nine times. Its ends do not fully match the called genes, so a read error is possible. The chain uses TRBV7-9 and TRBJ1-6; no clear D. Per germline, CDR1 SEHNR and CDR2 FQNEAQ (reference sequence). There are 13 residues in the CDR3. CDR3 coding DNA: TGCGCCAGCAGCCAACAACTGGCTTCACCCCTCCACTTT. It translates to CASSQQLASPLHF. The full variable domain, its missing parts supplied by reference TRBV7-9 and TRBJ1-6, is DTGVSQNPRHKITKRGQNVTFRCDPISEHNRLYWYRQTLGQGPEFLTYFQNEAQLEKSRLLSDRFSAERPKGSFSTLEIQRTEQGDSAMYLCASSQQLASPLHFGNGTRLTVT.

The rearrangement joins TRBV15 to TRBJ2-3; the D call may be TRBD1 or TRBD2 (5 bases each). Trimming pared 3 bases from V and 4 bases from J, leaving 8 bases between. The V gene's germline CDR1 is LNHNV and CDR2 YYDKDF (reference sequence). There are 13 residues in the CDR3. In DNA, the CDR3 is TGTGCCACCAGCAGGGGGACCGCAGATACGCAGTATTTT. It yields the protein CATSRGTADTQYF.

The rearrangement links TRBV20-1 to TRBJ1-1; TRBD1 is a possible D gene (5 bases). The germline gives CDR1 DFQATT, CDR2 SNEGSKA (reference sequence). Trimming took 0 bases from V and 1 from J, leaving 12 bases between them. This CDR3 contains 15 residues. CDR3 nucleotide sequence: TGCAGTGCTAGAGATCCCGGGGGAGAGAACACTGAAGCTTTCTTT. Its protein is CSARDPGGENTEAFF.

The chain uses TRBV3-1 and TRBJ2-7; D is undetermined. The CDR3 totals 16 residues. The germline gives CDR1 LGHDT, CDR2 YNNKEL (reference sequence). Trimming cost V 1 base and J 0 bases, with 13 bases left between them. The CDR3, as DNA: TGTGCCAGCAGCCAAGGACAAGCGATTAGCTCCTACGAGCAGTACTTC. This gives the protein CASSQGQAISSYEQYF.

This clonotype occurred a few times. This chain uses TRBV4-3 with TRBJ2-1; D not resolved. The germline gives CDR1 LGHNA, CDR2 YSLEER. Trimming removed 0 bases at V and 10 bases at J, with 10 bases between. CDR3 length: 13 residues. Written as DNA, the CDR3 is TGCGCCAGCAGCCAAGAAATGGGAAGGGAGCAGTTCTTC. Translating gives CASSQEMGREQFF.

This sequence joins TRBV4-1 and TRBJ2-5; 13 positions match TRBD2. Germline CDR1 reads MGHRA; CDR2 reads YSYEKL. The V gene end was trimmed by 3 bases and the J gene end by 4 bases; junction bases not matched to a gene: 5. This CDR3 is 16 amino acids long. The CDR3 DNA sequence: TGCGCCAGCAGCCAGGAGGGACTAGCGGGGAGAGAGACCCAGTACTTC. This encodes CASSQEGLAGRETQYF.

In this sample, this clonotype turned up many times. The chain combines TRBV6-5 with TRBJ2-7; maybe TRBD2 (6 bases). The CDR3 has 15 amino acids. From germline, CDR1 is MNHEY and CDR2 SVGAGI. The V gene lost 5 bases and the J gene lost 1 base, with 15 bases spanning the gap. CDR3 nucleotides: TGTGCCAGCAGTGCCCGGTTCGGGAGTTCCTACGAGCAGTACTTC. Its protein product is CASSARFGSSYEQYF.